The text below deals with one T cell receptor (beta chain). Its specificity is not known. With 6 bases removed from V and 6 bases from J, the gap between germline ends came to 17 bases. The CDR3 runs to 14 residues. Germline V gene sequence: CDR1 MRHNA, CDR2 SNTAGT. PCR primers comprised 60 Vbeta and 13 Jbeta primers. Data came from immunoSEQ multiplex PCR; TCRdb stores just in-frame clones and leaves some out. The table lists some 120,000 clones, roughly 76% of them singletons. The sample belongs to a study of cytomegalovirus exposure and HLA in healthy donors. For the study at large: Findings of an earlier analysis included around 120 million unique TCR beta sequences from roughly 180 million T cells. Study-wide points: Later analysis identified a missense DCLRE1C variant that was linked to TCR beta V- and J-gene trimming. CMV antigen specificity of a few CMV-associated chains was confirmed in vitro.

The rearrangement uses TRBV6-4 and TRBJ1-1; D perhaps matches TRBD1 (6 bases). The specimen was PBMCs. This clonotype was obtained from a woman between 40 and 55 years old in good health and CMV-seropositive. In DNA, the CDR3 is TGTGCCAGCAGGCAATCTAACAGGGTCTCTGAAGCTTTCTTT. Encoded protein: CASRQSNRVSEAFF.